These 21 T cell receptor beta chains originate from one sample sequenced in a study of blood T cell repertoires in COVID-19 (TCRdb year 2020). To prepare the library, the immunoSEQ multiplex PCR assay was applied. The source is immuneACCESS, and TCRdb retained only in-frame sequences with V and J called. Part of the clones is not carried over; for the studies checked, unresolved V genes explain less than half of this, and the remainder is unexplained. In this sample the table shows 250,000 to 300,000 clones, 84% of which occur a single time. The biggest ten clones account for approximately 3.6% of the sample. The sample taken for sequencing was PBMCs or T cells enriched from blood (not recorded which). The receptor source for this set is a man aged 50 or older who had recovered from COVID-19.

This rearrangement joins TRBV29-1 to TRBJ1-2; D uncertain. The CDR3 sequence is 14 residues long. V was cut by 1 base and J by 4 bases, with 13 bases left in between. Per germline, CDR1 SQVTM and CDR2 ANQGSEA. The CDR3 DNA reads TGCAGCGTTGAAGTGCTCCCGGGAGGCTATGGCTACACCTTC. As protein: CSVEVLPGGYGYTF. Together with reference TRBV29-1 and TRBJ1-2, the CDR3 gives the full variable domain: SAVISQKPSRDICQRGTSLTIQCQVDSQVTMMFWYRQQPGQSLTLIATANQGSEATYESGFVIDKFPISRPNLTFSTLTVSNMSPEDSSIYLCSVEVLPGGYGYTFGSGTRLTVV.

This clone was seen only once. V is TRBV4-2 and J is TRBJ2-2; 8 bases line up with TRBD2. J lost 1 base, V lost 0 bases, and 1 base had no gene match. This CDR3 is built from 16 residues. Per the germline V gene, CDR1 is LGHNA and CDR2 is YNFKEQ. CDR3 in DNA: TGTGCCAGCAGCCAAGATCGGGGGGGGAACACCGGGGAGCTGTTTTTT. Translating it yields CASSQDRGGNTGELFF.

V usage is TRBV27 and J usage is TRBJ2-7, with 7 bases aligning to TRBD2. Germline V CDR1 and CDR2: MNHEY, SMNVEV (reference sequence). The V gene end was trimmed by 6 bases and the J gene end by 5 bases; junction bases not matched to a gene: 22. This CDR3 has 18 amino acids. The DNA of the CDR3 is TGTGCCAGCAGACCCGATAGGCCCCTAGCGGCCAAGTTGCACGAGCAGTACTTC. The encoded protein is CASRPDRPLAAKLHEQYF.

This CDR3 is CASSQGQGNEQFF. In nucleotides, the CDR3 is TGTGCCAGCAGCCAAGGGCAGGGCAATGAGCAGTTCTTC. The chain carries TRBV4-2 and TRBJ2-1, with a weak D call TRBD1 (5 bases). Trimming shortened V by 1 base and J by 6 bases, and 7 bases separated the two germline ends. Germline V lookup: CDR1 LGHNA, CDR2 YNFKEQ. This CDR3 region has 13 residues.

This chain joins TRBV28 and TRBJ1-2; 12 nucleotides match TRBD1. The CDR3 extends over 15 amino acids. Trimming cost V 5 bases and J 8 bases; bases outside gene matches: 9. Germline V lookup: CDR1 MDHEN, CDR2 SYDVKM. The DNA of the CDR3 is TGTGCCAGCAGTCCTACCGGGGACAGGGGGCGAGGCTACACCTTC. Translation: CASSPTGDRGRGYTF.

The V call is TRBV6-2 or TRBV6-3, the J call TRBJ1-1, with D possibly matching TRBD1 (5 bases). Germline loops: CDR1 MNHEY, CDR2 SVGEGT. This CDR3 is 13 amino acids long. Deletions cut 6 bases from V and 1 base from J, with 9 bases between. CDR3 sequence (DNA): TGTGCCAGCAGCTCGGACAAGAACACTGAAGCTTTCTTT. Protein product: CASSSDKNTEAFF.

The gene calls are TRBV5-4 and TRBJ1-6; the D is unclear. The V gene's germline CDR1 is SGHNT and CDR2 YYREEE (reference sequence). V gave up 0 bases and J gave up 2 bases, with 12 bases separating them. The CDR3 loop spans 17 amino acids. The CDR3 protein is CASSLVRGGPYNSPLHF. The CDR3 DNA sequence: TGTGCCAGCAGCTTGGTGCGGGGAGGCCCCTATAATTCACCCCTCCACTTT.

The gene calls are TRBV7-3 and TRBJ2-1; 8 nucleotides line up with TRBD2. This CDR3 spans 15 amino acids. Looked up from germline, CDR1 is SGHTA and CDR2 is FQGTGA. V lost 5 bases, J lost 7 bases, and 10 bases stayed unmatched. The CDR3 loop reads CASSPSSGGANEQFF. The CDR3, as DNA: TGTGCCAGCAGCCCTTCGTCCGGGGGGGCAAATGAGCAGTTCTTC.

This chain joins TRBV7-6 and TRBJ2-5; D is unclear. CDR1 and CDR2 (germline): SGHVS, FNYEAQ. Trimming cost V 6 bases and J 4 bases, with 9 bases left between them. The CDR3 length is 12 residues. CDR3 residues: CASRAAGETQYF. CDR3 nucleotide sequence: TGTGCCAGCAGGGCGGCTGGAGAGACCCAGTACTTC.

This clone was observed many times. V is TRBV2 and J is TRBJ1-5; D ambiguous. The V end was cut by 5 bases, the J end by 4 bases, with 15 bases between. The CDR3 length is 15 residues. Germline CDR1 reads SNHLY; CDR2 reads FYNNEI. The CDR3 sequence is CASSPRTSVNQPQHF. In DNA, the CDR3 is TGTGCCAGCAGTCCCCGAACATCAGTAAATCAGCCCCAGCATTTT.

V usage is TRBV29-1 and J usage is TRBJ2-5; 7 bases are shared with TRBD2. With 1 base clipped from V and 2 bases from J, the junction kept 7 bases outside the gene matches. The germline CDR1 and CDR2 sequences are SQVTM and ANQGSEA. The CDR3 is made up of 15 amino acids. CDR3 amino acids: CSVEGGGSMQETQYF. The CDR3, as DNA: TGCAGCGTTGAAGGGGGCGGGAGCATGCAAGAGACCCAGTACTTC.

The table lists this clone with a count of one. V usage is TRBV2 and J usage is TRBJ2-5, with 13 bases fitting TRBD2. Germline V lookup: CDR1 SNHLY, CDR2 FYNNEI. CDR3 size: 14 residues. The trim removed 7 bases at V and 3 bases at J, leaving 2 bases unmatched. CDR3 sequence reads: CASTGTSGKETQYF. CDR3 coding DNA: TGTGCCAGCACCGGGACTAGCGGGAAAGAGACCCAGTACTTC.

The CDR3 reads CASSFSQGSGGYTF. The CDR3 DNA sequence: TGTGCCAGCAGCTTTTCCCAGGGGTCTGGTGGCTACACCTTC. The chain carries TRBV6-4 and TRBJ1-2; D is possibly TRBD1 (6 bases). Germline V gene data show CDR1 as MRHNA and CDR2 as SNTAGT. Trimming took 6 bases from V and 7 from J, leaving 18 bases between them. CDR3 length equals 14 residues.

This clone has only one observation. The chain couples TRBV24-1 to TRBJ1-2, with 7 bases aligning to TRBD1. The V and J ends lost 3 bases and 8 bases, in that order; junction bases with no gene match: 8. CDR1 and CDR2 from the germline V gene are KGHDR and SFDVKD. The CDR3 covers 14 residues. The CDR3 nucleotides are TGTGCCACCAGTGATGACGACAGGGCCGGGGGCTACACCTTC. It codes for CATSDDDRAGGYTF.

This clone has only a few counts. The J gene is TRBJ1-5, the V gene TRBV5-4; the match to TRBD1 covers 9 bases. The CDR3 is made up of 15 amino acids. The J segment lost 1 base and the V segment lost 4 bases, leaving 3 bases of the junction unmatched. From germline, CDR1 is SGHNT and CDR2 YYREEE (reference sequence). Here the CDR3 DNA reads TGTGCCAGCAGCGCGGGACAGGGCAGCAATCAGCCCCAGCATTTT. As protein: CASSAGQGSNQPQHF.

This clone was counted only a few times. CDR3 protein: CASRTGKQPQHF. Here the CDR3 DNA reads TGTGCCAGCAGGACAGGGAAACAGCCCCAGCATTTT. This chain uses TRBV6-5 with TRBJ1-5, with 7 bases identical to TRBD1. With 6 bases clipped from V and 7 bases from J, the junction kept 3 bases outside the gene matches. The CDR3 contains 12 residues. CDR1 is MNHEY and CDR2 is SVGAGI in the germline V gene.

The V and J genes are TRBV27 and TRBJ1-3, with D perhaps TRBD1 (6 bases). CDR1 is MNHEY, CDR2 SMNVEV, per germline (reference sequence). Trimming stripped 4 bases from V and 2 bases from J, with 6 bases between. CDR3 length equals 13 residues. The chain's CDR3 is CASSSGAGNTIYF. CDR3 DNA: TGTGCCAGCAGTTCAGGGGCTGGAAACACCATATATTTT.

The rearrangement uses TRBV7-2 and TRBJ2-1; weak D call: TRBD2 (6 bases). Per germline, CDR1 SGHTA and CDR2 FQGNSA. This CDR3 region has 14 residues. Trimming removed 2 bases from V and 7 bases from J, with 12 bases in between. CDR3 bases: TGTGCCAGCAGCTTAAGGGGACTGGAGAATGAGCAGTTCTTC. Its translation is CASSLRGLENEQFF.

The rearrangement uses TRBV7-2 and TRBJ1-1, with D hard to call. Germline V gives CDR1 SGHTA, CDR2 FQGNSA. The CDR3 runs to 13 residues. V was shortened by 2 bases and J by 1 base, with 5 bases between the two germline ends. Here the CDR3 reads CASSLTRNTEAFF. The CDR3 nucleotides are TGTGCCAGCAGCTTAACACGGAACACTGAAGCTTTCTTT.

The chain uses TRBV19 and TRBJ1-6, with D possibly TRBD1 on 5 matching bases. CDR3 size: 18 residues. Per the germline V gene, CDR1 is LNHDA and CDR2 is SQIVND (reference sequence). V was clipped by 5 bases and J by 0 bases, with 17 bases between them. The CDR3 loop reads CASSLQAAQSSYNSPLHF. The CDR3 DNA is TGTGCCAGTAGTCTACAGGCGGCACAAAGCTCCTATAATTCACCCCTCCACTTT.

The V call is TRBV12-5, the J call TRBJ2-2; 9 positions match TRBD1. This CDR3 comprises 15 residues. Looked up from germline, CDR1 is LGHNT and CDR2 is FRNRAP. Unmatched junction bases numbered 6, after V lost 6 bases and J lost 4 bases. Here the CDR3 reads CASGPGQGGTGELFF. CDR3 nucleotide sequence: TGTGCTAGTGGACCGGGACAGGGCGGCACCGGGGAGCTGTTTTTT.